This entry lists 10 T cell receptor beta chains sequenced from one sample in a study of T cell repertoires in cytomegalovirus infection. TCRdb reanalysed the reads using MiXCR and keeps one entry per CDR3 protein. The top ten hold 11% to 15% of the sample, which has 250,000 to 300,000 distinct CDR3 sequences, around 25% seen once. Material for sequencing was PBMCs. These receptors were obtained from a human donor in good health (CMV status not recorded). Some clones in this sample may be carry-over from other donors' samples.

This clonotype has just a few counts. In DNA form, the CDR3 reads TGCAGTGCTTATACTAGCGGGGGCGGGTCTGGGGCCAACGTCCTGACTTTC. It specifies CSAYTSGGGSGANVLTF. V gene TRBV20-1 combines with J gene TRBJ2-6, with TRBD2 matching over 11 bases. The V segment lost 5 bases and the J segment 1 base; nucleotides outside the gene matches: 7. This CDR3 is 17 amino acids long. From germline, CDR1 is DFQATT and CDR2 SNEGSKA (reference sequence).

The CDR3 nucleotides read TGTGCCAGCAGGGGACTAGCGGGAGGGCTGGGGACCCAGTACTTC. Amino acid sequence: CASRGLAGGLGTQYF. V gene TRBV28 combines with J gene TRBJ2-5, with 16 bases identical to TRBD2. The germline gives CDR1 MDHEN, CDR2 SYDVKM. V lost 6 bases, J lost 7 bases, and 5 bases stayed unmatched. The length of the CDR3 is 15 residues.

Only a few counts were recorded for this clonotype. The CDR3 DNA follows: TGTGCCAGCGTGGAGGAGGGGACAGGGGGCTTACGTTATGGCTACACCTTC. It yields the protein CASVEEGTGGLRYGYTF. The rearrangement links TRBV28 to TRBJ1-2, with TRBD1 matching 12 bases. This CDR3 is 17 amino acids long. CDR1 and CDR2 (germline): MDHEN, SYDVKM. J lost 5 bases, V lost 8 bases, and 15 bases had no gene match.

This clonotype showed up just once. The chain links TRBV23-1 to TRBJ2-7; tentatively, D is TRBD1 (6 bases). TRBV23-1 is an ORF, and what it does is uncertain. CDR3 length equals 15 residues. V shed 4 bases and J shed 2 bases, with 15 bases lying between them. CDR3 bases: TGCGCCAGCAGTCCCCGCAGGGGACGGCCCTACGAGCAGTACGTC. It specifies CASSPRRGRPYEQYV.

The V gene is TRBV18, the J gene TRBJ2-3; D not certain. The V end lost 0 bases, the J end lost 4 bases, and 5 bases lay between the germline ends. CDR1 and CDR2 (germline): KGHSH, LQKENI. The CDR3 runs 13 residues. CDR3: CASSPPSSDTQYF. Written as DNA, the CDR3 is TGTGCCAGCTCACCACCGTCTTCAGATACGCAGTATTTT. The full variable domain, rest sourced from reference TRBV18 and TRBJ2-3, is NAGVMQNPRHLVRRRGQEARLRCSPMKGHSHVYWYRQLPEEGLKFMVYLQKENIIDESGMPKERFSAEFPKEGPSILRIQQVVRGDSAAYFCASSPPSSDTQYFGPGTRLTVL.

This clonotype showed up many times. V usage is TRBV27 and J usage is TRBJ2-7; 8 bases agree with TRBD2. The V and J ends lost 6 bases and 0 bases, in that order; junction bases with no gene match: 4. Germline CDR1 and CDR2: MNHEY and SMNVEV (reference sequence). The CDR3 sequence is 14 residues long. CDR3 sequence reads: CASSSTSVSYEQYF. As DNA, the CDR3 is TGTGCCAGCAGCTCGACTAGCGTCTCCTACGAGCAGTACTTC.

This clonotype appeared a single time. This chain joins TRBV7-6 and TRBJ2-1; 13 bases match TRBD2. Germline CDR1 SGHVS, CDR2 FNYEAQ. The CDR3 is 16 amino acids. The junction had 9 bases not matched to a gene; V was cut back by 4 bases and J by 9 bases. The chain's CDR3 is CASSSGTSGRAGEQFF. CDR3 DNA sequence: TGTGCCAGCAGCTCGGGCACTAGCGGGAGGGCCGGTGAGCAGTTCTTC.

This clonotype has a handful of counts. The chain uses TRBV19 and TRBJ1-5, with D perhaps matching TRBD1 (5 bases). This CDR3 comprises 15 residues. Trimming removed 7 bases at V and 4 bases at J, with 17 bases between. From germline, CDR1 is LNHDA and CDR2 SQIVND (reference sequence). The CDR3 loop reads CASTPGRHSNQPQHF. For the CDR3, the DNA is TGTGCCAGTACCCCGGGACGACATAGTAATCAGCCCCAGCATTTT.

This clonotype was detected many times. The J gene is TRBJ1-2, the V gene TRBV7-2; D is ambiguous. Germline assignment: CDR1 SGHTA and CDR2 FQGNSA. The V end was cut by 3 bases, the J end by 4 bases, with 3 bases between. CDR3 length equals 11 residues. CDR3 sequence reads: CASSFSYGYTF. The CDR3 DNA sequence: TGTGCCAGCAGCTTTTCCTATGGCTACACCTTC.

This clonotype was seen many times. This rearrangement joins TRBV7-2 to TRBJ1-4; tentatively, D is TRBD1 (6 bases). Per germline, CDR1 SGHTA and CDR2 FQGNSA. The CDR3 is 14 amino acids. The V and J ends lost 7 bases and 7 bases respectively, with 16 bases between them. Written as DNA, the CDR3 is TGTGCCAGCAAACCGGGGGGCACGGTTGAAAAACTGTTTTTT. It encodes CASKPGGTVEKLFF. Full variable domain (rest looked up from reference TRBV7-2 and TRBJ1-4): GAGVSQSPSNKVTEKGKDVELRCDPISGHTALYWYRQSLGQGLEFLIYFQGNSAPDKSGLPSDRFSAERTGGSVSTLTIQRTQQEDSAVYLCASKPGGTVEKLFFGSGTQLSVL.